The 19 T cell receptor beta chains in this list originate from one sample, sequenced in a study of response to subunit inactivated influenza vaccine listed by TCRdb under 2018. The library came from RT-PCR. The reads were generated on an Illumina HiSeq 2500. TCRdb reran the public reads through fastp at Q25 and MiXCR, keeping productive beta chains. CDR3 protein sequences are deduplicated, and each keeps its most common genes and DNA. Across this sample there are hundreds of thousands of distinct CDR3 sequences, with approximately 18% seen only once. The ten largest make up approximately 11% of the sample. The sequencing here drew on PBMCs from blood, taken about 5 days after vaccination. The receptors stem from a man aged 50 or older who received an inactivated influenza vaccine. Donor details come from another sample of the same person, matched by shared clones.

V and J are TRBV7-3 and TRBJ1-2, with 7 bases fitting TRBD1. V shed 2 bases and J 5 bases; nucleotides not matched to a gene: 20. Germline CDR1 and CDR2: SGHTA and FQGTGA. The CDR3 length is 19 residues. CDR3 sequence: CASSLYRRDSSSLWYGYTF. Written as DNA, the CDR3 is TGTGCCAGCAGCTTATACAGGAGGGACAGTTCCTCTCTTTGGTATGGCTACACCTTC.

The rearrangement uses TRBV6-1 and TRBJ1-5; possibly TRBD1 for D (5 bases). The germline CDR1 and CDR2 sequences are MNHNS and SASEGT. Trimming removed 3 bases from V and 2 bases from J, with 8 bases in between. This CDR3 is built from 14 residues. CDR3 loop: CASSDQGRNQPQHF. As DNA, the CDR3 is TGTGCCAGCAGTGACCAGGGTCGCAATCAGCCCCAGCATTTT.

J is TRBJ1-2 and V is TRBV20-1; TRBD1 is a possible D gene (5 bases). This CDR3 has 12 residues. Germline-derived CDR1 and CDR2 are DFQATT and SNEGSKA (reference sequence). V lost 5 bases and J 6 bases, leaving 13 bases between the germline ends. CDR3 sequence reads: CSALRQTNGYTF. The CDR3 DNA is TGCAGTGCTCTGCGACAGACTAATGGCTACACCTTC.

This clonotype was detected many times. The chain is built from TRBV5-1 and TRBJ2-3, with 7 bases aligning to TRBD1. V lost 4 bases to trimming and J lost 1 base; unmatched junction nucleotides: 6. The CDR3 is made up of 15 amino acids. CDR1 and CDR2 (germline): SGHRS, YFSETQ. The CDR3 is CASSRQGRRTDTQYF. DNA for the CDR3: TGCGCCAGCAGCAGACAGGGAAGGCGCACAGATACGCAGTATTTT.

The genes are TRBV20-1 and TRBJ2-7; no clear D gene. The CDR3 consists of 14 residues. V was cut by 0 bases and J by 3 bases, with 12 bases left in between. Germline CDR1 DFQATT, CDR2 SNEGSKA (reference sequence). CDR3 coding DNA: TGCAGTGCTAGAGATGAGGATAGCAGCTACGAGCAGTACTTC. It yields the protein CSARDEDSSYEQYF.

V usage is TRBV4-2 and J usage is TRBJ2-7; 8 bases agree with TRBD2. Germline CDR1 and CDR2: LGHNA and YNFKEQ. This CDR3 comprises 15 residues. Trimming removed 0 bases from V and 3 bases from J; junction bases left unmatched: 4. The CDR3 reads CASSQDRGGRYEQYF. The DNA of the CDR3 is TGTGCCAGCAGCCAAGATCGGGGGGGACGCTACGAGCAGTACTTC.

This sequence joins TRBV29-1 and TRBJ2-4; TRBD2 agrees at 9 bases. Germline CDR1 SQVTM, CDR2 ANQGSEA. This CDR3 region has 15 residues. V lost 7 bases to trimming and J lost 7 bases; unmatched junction nucleotides: 14. CDR3 DNA: TGCAGCGCTATACCTTCAGGACTAGCGACTAACATTCAGTACTTC. Translated, it gives CSAIPSGLATNIQYF.

CDR3 DNA: TGTGCCAGCAGCTCGTTTAGCGGGAGGGCCCGAGATGAGCAGTTCTTC. Translation gives CASSSFSGRARDEQFF. V gene TRBV5-5 combines with J gene TRBJ2-1, with 11 positions matching TRBD2. Germline V gene lookup returns CDR1 SGHKS and CDR2 YYEKEE (reference sequence). This CDR3 contains 16 residues. V lost 3 bases, J lost 8 bases, and 10 bases stayed unmatched.

V is TRBV4-3 and J is TRBJ2-2; 10 bases fit TRBD2. The CDR3 length is 16 residues. The V gene end was trimmed by 3 bases and the J gene end by 5 bases; junction bases not matched to a gene: 6. Germline CDR1 LGHNA, CDR2 YSLEER. This CDR3 reads CASSHVAGGRTGELFF. The CDR3 nucleotides are TGCGCCAGCAGCCACGTAGCGGGAGGTCGGACCGGGGAGCTGTTTTTT.

This clonotype was recorded a few times. The chain combines TRBV20-1 with TRBJ2-7, with D perhaps given as TRBD1 or TRBD2 (5 bases each). The CDR3 spans 15 residues. V lost 0 bases and J lost 2, with 14 bases in between. Per the germline V gene, CDR1 is DFQATT and CDR2 is SNEGSKA (reference sequence). CDR3 loop: CSARDQWDQTYEQYF. The CDR3 nucleotides read TGCAGTGCTAGAGATCAGTGGGACCAAACCTACGAGCAGTACTTC.

The sample holds many counts of this clonotype. CDR3 residues: CSVGRAQETQYF. CDR3 bases: TGCAGCGTTGGGCGGGCACAAGAGACCCAGTACTTC. The chain employs TRBV29-1 and TRBJ2-5, with D possibly matching TRBD2 (5 bases). The CDR3 totals 12 residues. The V gene's germline CDR1 is SQVTM and CDR2 ANQGSEA. Trimming cost V 4 bases and J 2 bases, with 8 bases left between them.

There are a few counts of this clonotype. The chain employs TRBV20-1 and TRBJ2-2, with unresolved D. Germline CDR1 reads DFQATT; CDR2 reads SNEGSKA (reference sequence). There are 14 residues in the CDR3. V lost 2 bases to trimming and J lost 6 bases, with 13 bases between them. The CDR3: CSARSSVVAGELFF. The CDR3 region has the DNA TGCAGTGCTAGATCTAGTGTTGTCGCCGGGGAGCTGTTTTTT.

The chain uses TRBV2 and TRBJ2-1, with a tentative D call TRBD2 (5 bases). From germline, CDR1 is SNHLY and CDR2 FYNNEI. This CDR3 comprises 17 residues. The V end lost 3 bases, the J end lost 4 bases, and 19 bases lay between the germline ends. In DNA, the CDR3 is TGTGCCAGCAGTGAGGTTTCCGGACTCGGAGGATACAATGAGCAGTTCTTC. This sequence encodes CASSEVSGLGGYNEQFF.

The chain joins TRBV5-6 to TRBJ2-7; D is perhaps TRBD2 (6 bases). Looked up from germline, CDR1 is SGHDT and CDR2 is YYEEEE. V lost 4 bases to trimming and J lost 2 bases, with 16 bases between them. The CDR3 length is 15 residues. CDR3 loop: CASSPPMGGTYEQYF. DNA of the CDR3: TGTGCCAGCAGCCCACCCATGGGGGGAACCTACGAGCAGTACTTC.

This clonotype has just a few counts. The CDR3 bases are TGTGCCAGCAGCTTAAACATCCGGGACAGGGGTGGCTATGGCTACACCTTC. This translates into CASSLNIRDRGGYGYTF. V is TRBV7-2 and J is TRBJ1-2; 10 nucleotides align to TRBD1. V was clipped by 2 bases and J by 4 bases; unmatched bases: 10. CDR1 is SGHTA and CDR2 is FQGNSA in the germline V gene. The CDR3 loop spans 17 amino acids.

This clonotype was picked up a small number of times. This sequence joins TRBV20-1 and TRBJ2-5; 9 bases are shared with TRBD2. After removal of 6 bases from V and 1 base from J, the junction contained 3 bases not matched to a gene. Germline V lookup: CDR1 DFQATT, CDR2 SNEGSKA (reference sequence). This CDR3 contains 13 residues. Here the CDR3 DNA reads TGCAGTGCCCCGACTAGCGGCCAAGAGACCCAGTACTTC. This sequence encodes CSAPTSGQETQYF.

Ten or more counts support this clonotype. This chain joins TRBV29-1 and TRBJ2-3, with 12 bases lining up with TRBD2. The germline V gene has CDR1 SQVTM and CDR2 ANQGSEA. Trimming removed 6 bases from V and 10 bases from J; junction bases left unmatched: 11. CDR3 size: 14 residues. CDR3 protein: CSVEWTSGTRAQYF. In DNA form, the CDR3 reads TGCAGCGTGGAGTGGACTAGCGGGACGAGGGCGCAGTATTTT.

This clonotype was picked up many times. This chain joins TRBV29-1 and TRBJ2-7, with D possibly being TRBD2 (6 bases). The CDR3 spans 13 residues. The ends were cut back, 7 bases at V and 0 bases at J, with 13 bases in the middle. Germline V gene lookup returns CDR1 SQVTM and CDR2 ANQGSEA. The CDR3 is CSATGDSSYEQYF. DNA of the CDR3: TGCAGCGCCACGGGAGACAGCTCCTACGAGCAGTACTTC.

The chain uses TRBV20-1 and TRBJ2-1, with 11 bases lining up with TRBD2. The germline CDR1 and CDR2 sequences are DFQATT and SNEGSKA (reference sequence). This CDR3 has 15 amino acids. V lost 0 bases, J lost 7 bases, and 5 bases stayed unmatched. DNA of the CDR3: TGCAGTGCTAGAGAGATAGCGGGGGGGCAGAATGAGCAGTTCTTC. Its translation is CSAREIAGGQNEQFF.